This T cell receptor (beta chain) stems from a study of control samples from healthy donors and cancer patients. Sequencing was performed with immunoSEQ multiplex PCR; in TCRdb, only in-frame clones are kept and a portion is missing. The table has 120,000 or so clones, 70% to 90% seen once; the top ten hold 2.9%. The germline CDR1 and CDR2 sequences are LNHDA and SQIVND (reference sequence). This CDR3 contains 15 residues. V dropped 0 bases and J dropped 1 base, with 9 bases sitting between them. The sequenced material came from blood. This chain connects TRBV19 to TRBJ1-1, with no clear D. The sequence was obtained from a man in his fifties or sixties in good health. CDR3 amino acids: CASSIEPRGNTEAFF. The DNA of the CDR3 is TGTGCCAGTAGTATAGAGCCCCGGGGGAACACTGAAGCTTTCTTT.